This T cell receptor (beta chain) was obtained from a study of neoadjuvant nivolumab and ipilimumab in lung cancer. The CDR3 runs to 17 residues. Germline V gene lookup returns CDR1 SGHRS and CDR2 YFSETQ. With V trimmed by 4 bases and J by 0 bases, 8 bases remained unmatched. Study-level results: A small number of samples were TCR sequenced. From pretherapy to surgery, tumor richness and clonality rose with dual therapy. Higher pretherapy blood TCR richness went with higher resected-tumor richness.

Clones were read by immunoSEQ multiplex PCR, and TCRdb kept only the in-frame ones, dropping some. The sample comprises some 18,000 clones, around 86% of which are singletons, and roughly 2.1% rests with the top ten. As to this clone: Its specificity is not known.

Here the sequenced sample was peripheral blood, taken before neoadjuvant nivolumab, alone or with ipilimumab. V gene TRBV5-1 combines with J gene TRBJ2-2; 8 bases are a match to TRBD2. This receptor was taken from an adult with non-small cell lung cancer. The CDR3 reads CASSVSVAGTNTGELFF. The CDR3 DNA reads as TGCGCCAGCAGCGTTAGTGTAGCGGGGACGAACACCGGGGAGCTGTTTTTT.